The 24 T cell receptor beta chains given below trace back to one sample, sequenced in a study of vaccination and CD4 T cells after COVID-19. Sequence data for DNA of cultured CD4+ T cells were generated by the Oncomine TCR Beta short-read assay. MiXCR, run by TCRdb on the PCR reads, gives a single entry per CDR3 protein. The sample lists about 19,000 distinct CDR3 sequences, 30% to 40% seen once, with 13% to 15% in the top ten. For these receptors, no antigen is known. The treatment denotes: approximately nine-day PBMC culture with coronavirus spike peptide pools or control peptides (ViraFEST assay). What was sequenced was cultured CD4+ T cells from blood. These receptors originate from a human donor with COVID-19.

The rearrangement uses TRBV27 and TRBJ2-7; possible D gene TRBD1, 6 bases. Trimming left V 5 bases short and J 4 bases short, with 15 bases between. CDR1 is MNHEY and CDR2 is SMNVEV in the germline V gene (reference sequence). The CDR3 covers 14 residues. The CDR3 reads CASSTRDIIYEQYF. The CDR3 region has the DNA TGTGCCAGCAGTACCCGGGACATAATATACGAGCAGTACTTC.

This clonotype is labeled as medium-sized (0.01 to 0.1%). The rearrangement links TRBV6-1 to TRBJ1-2; D is unclear. The V end was cut by 4 bases, the J end by 3 bases, with 12 bases between. CDR3 length: 14 residues. Germline CDR1 MNHNS, CDR2 SASEGT. This CDR3 reads CASSVYFGDYGYTF. The DNA of the CDR3 is TGTGCCAGCAGTGTATATTTTGGGGACTATGGCTACACCTTC.

The V and J genes are TRBV6-5 and TRBJ2-3; 8 bases fit TRBD2. Germline CDR1 MNHEY, CDR2 SVGAGI. The CDR3 consists of 16 residues. J lost 2 bases, V lost 0 bases, and 4 bases had no gene match. The CDR3 bases are TGTGCCAGCAGTTACTCCTGGCGGGGGGACACAGATACGCAGTATTTT. Protein: CASSYSWRGDTDTQYF.

V is TRBV6-1 and J is TRBJ1-1; 9 bases align to TRBD1. V was pared by 6 bases and J by 7 bases, with 9 bases of the junction left unmatched. CDR1 is MNHNS, CDR2 SASEGT, per germline. The CDR3 covers 14 residues. In nucleotides, the CDR3 is TGTGCCAGCAGGGGACAGGGTCAATGGGGTGAAGCTTTCTTT. Its protein product is CASRGQGQWGEAFF.

The V and J genes are TRBV2 and TRBJ1-2; D gene ambiguous. The germline CDR1 and CDR2 sequences are SNHLY and FYNNEI. Trimming took 5 bases from V and 0 from J, leaving 13 bases between them. The CDR3 length is 15 residues. This chain's CDR3 is CASSTYRAANYGYTF. As DNA, the CDR3 is TGTGCCAGCAGTACCTATAGGGCCGCTAACTATGGCTACACCTTC.

CDR3 DNA sequence: TGTGCCAGCAGTTCGGGACTACCCCAGACCCAGTACTTC. It specifies CASSSGLPQTQYF. The chain recombines TRBV12-3 or TRBV12-4 with TRBJ2-5; 7 nucleotides line up with TRBD2. Germline trimming cut 4 bases from V and 6 bases from J; bases unmatched to any gene: 5. The length of the CDR3 is 13 residues.

In its sample, this clonotype was seen a few times. This rearrangement joins TRBV19 to TRBJ2-1, with TRBD1 identical over 7 bases. The CDR3 runs to 15 residues. V was clipped by 3 bases and J by 0 bases; unmatched bases: 2. Germline loops: CDR1 LNHDA, CDR2 SQIVND (reference sequence). CDR3 residues: CASSMDRSSYNEQFF. CDR3 sequence (DNA): TGTGCCAGTAGTATGGACAGGAGCTCCTACAATGAGCAGTTCTTC.

V is TRBV7-9 and J is TRBJ1-2; D is perhaps TRBD1 (6 bases). The germline V and J ends were trimmed by 2 bases and 7 bases, with 8 bases remaining between them. The CDR3 length is 12 residues. CDR1 and CDR2 (germline): SEHNR, FQNEAQ (reference sequence). CDR3 bases: TGTGCCAGCAGCTTAAAACAGGGTGGCTACACCTTC. Its translation is CASSLKQGGYTF. Complete variable domain (other parts from reference TRBV7-9 and TRBJ1-2): DTGVSQNPRHKITKRGQNVTFRCDPISEHNRLYWYRQTLGQGPEFLTYFQNEAQLEKSRLLSDRFSAERPKGSFSTLEIQRTEQGDSAMYLCASSLKQGGYTFGSGTRLTVV.

This clonotype occurred a few times. This chain joins TRBV28 and TRBJ1-4; D gene unclear. CDR1 and CDR2 (germline): MDHEN, SYDVKM. The CDR3 extends over 15 amino acids. V lost 8 bases to trimming and J lost 7 bases, with 20 bases between them. CDR3 loop: CASGYGEGNGEKLFF. The CDR3 DNA sequence: TGTGCCAGCGGATATGGTGAGGGTAATGGTGAAAAACTGTTTTTT.

The rearrangement joins TRBV5-1 to TRBJ2-1, with D hard to call. Deletions cut 4 bases from V and 8 bases from J, with 13 bases between. The CDR3 is 13 residues long. From germline, CDR1 is SGHRS and CDR2 YFSETQ. In DNA, the CDR3 is TGCGCCAGCAGCCCAGCTATTCTGTATGAGCAGTTCTTC. Its translation: CASSPAILYEQFF.

This clonotype was picked up a small number of times. The chain links TRBV2 to TRBJ2-2; D possibly corresponds to TRBD1 (6 bases). This CDR3 is built from 14 residues. V was cut by 6 bases and J by 1 base, with 9 bases left in between. The germline V gene encodes CDR1 SNHLY and CDR2 FYNNEI. The CDR3 protein is CASRGQRNTGELFF. CDR3 bases: TGTGCCAGCAGAGGACAGAGGAACACCGGGGAGCTGTTTTTT.

CDR3 sequence reads: CSARGRLAGGADTQYF. CDR3 bases: TGCAGTGCTAGAGGGAGACTAGCGGGGGGGGCAGATACGCAGTATTTT. The chain uses TRBV20-1 and TRBJ2-3; TRBD2 matches at 14 bases. CDR1 is DFQATT and CDR2 is SNEGSKA in the germline V gene (reference sequence). V shed 1 base, J shed 4 bases, and the junction held 4 bases outside the gene matches. The length of the CDR3 is 16 residues.

This chain connects TRBV5-4 to TRBJ1-5; 7 bases match TRBD1. There are 15 residues in the CDR3. The V segment lost 1 base and the J segment 6 bases; nucleotides outside the gene matches: 7. The germline gives CDR1 SGHNT, CDR2 YYREEE (reference sequence). For the CDR3, the DNA is TGTGCCAGCAGCTTGATGTTGACAGGGAGTCAGCCCCAGCATTTT. This translates into CASSLMLTGSQPQHF.

Concerning this clonotype: Just one base apart from a much larger clone, this may be a read error. The gene calls are TRBV20-1 and TRBJ1-2; D is ambiguous. Per germline, CDR1 DFQATT and CDR2 SNEGSKA (reference sequence). The CDR3 sequence is 14 residues long. The CDR3 DNA is TGCGGTGCTAGATTACCGACGGCTAACTATGGCTACACCTTC. Protein sequence: CGARLPTANYGYTF.

Remarks on this clonotype: One end of the junction is discordant with germline, which a read error may explain. The rearrangement links TRBV7-2 to TRBJ1-2; 8 bases match TRBD1. CDR3 length: 15 amino acids. CDR1 is SGHTA and CDR2 is FQGNSA in the germline V gene. The CDR3 sequence: CASGFPGGINYGYTF. The CDR3, as DNA: TGTGCCAGCGGCTTCCCAGGGGGCATTAACTATGGCTACACCTTC.

This clonotype was recorded a few times. The chain joins TRBV7-2 to TRBJ2-7; D assignment may be TRBD1 or TRBD2 (6 bases each). The CDR3 has 15 residues. Germline-derived CDR1 and CDR2 are SGHTA and FQGNSA. V was shortened by 1 base and J by 2 bases, with 12 bases between the two germline ends. The CDR3 DNA reads as TGTGCCAGCAGCTTAGGGGACACTAGCACCTACGAGCAGTACTTC. Protein: CASSLGDTSTYEQYF.

The rearrangement uses TRBV2 and TRBJ1-1, with unresolved D. Trimming left V 7 bases short and J 4 bases short, with 13 bases between. In germline, CDR1 is SNHLY, CDR2 FYNNEI. This CDR3 spans 13 amino acids. DNA for the CDR3: TGTGCCAGCACTCTTGGCCGGGGCACTGAAGCTTTCTTT. Amino acids: CASTLGRGTEAFF.

J is TRBJ1-5 and V is TRBV7-2, with no clear D. Trimming pared 5 bases from V and 4 bases from J, leaving 12 bases between. CDR1 SGHTA and CDR2 FQGNSA come from the germline V gene. This CDR3 contains 14 residues. CDR3 loop: CASSPNLGNQPQHF. CDR3 nucleotides: TGTGCCAGCAGCCCTAACTTGGGGAATCAGCCCCAGCATTTT.

The rearrangement uses TRBV6-1 and TRBJ1-1, with 11 bases matching TRBD1. Germline assignment: CDR1 MNHNS and CDR2 SASEGT. The CDR3 is 14 amino acids. The junction had 7 bases not matched to a gene; V was cut back by 10 bases and J by 3 bases. CDR3 DNA: TGTGCCACTGGGACAGGGGGTCGAGACACTGAAGCTTTCTTT. It specifies CATGTGGRDTEAFF.

This sequence joins TRBV6-5 and TRBJ2-3; TRBD2 agrees at 8 bases. Germline loops: CDR1 MNHEY, CDR2 SVGAGI. With 2 bases clipped from V and 2 bases from J, the junction kept 12 bases outside the gene matches. CDR3 length equals 18 residues. The CDR3: CASSYEVSGAPFTDTQYF. The CDR3 bases are TGTGCCAGCAGTTACGAGGTTAGCGGGGCGCCTTTCACAGATACGCAGTATTTT.

The chain carries TRBV2 and TRBJ2-1; 7 positions agree with TRBD1. Per the germline V gene, CDR1 is SNHLY and CDR2 is FYNNEI. The V segment lost 6 bases and the J segment 11 bases; nucleotides outside the gene matches: 16. The CDR3 is made up of 15 amino acids. CDR3 DNA: TGTGCCAGCAGAACCCGGGACAGAGTGGTCGGGAAGCAGTTCTTC. Translating gives CASRTRDRVVGKQFF.

This clonotype came up a few times. This chain links TRBV27 with TRBJ2-2; D not certain. The CDR3 is 14 residues long. The ends were cut back, 8 bases at V and 3 bases at J, with 13 bases in the middle. Germline CDR1 MNHEY, CDR2 SMNVEV (reference sequence). This CDR3 reads CASGPGLDTGELFF. CDR3 DNA sequence: TGTGCCAGCGGACCGGGTCTGGACACCGGGGAGCTGTTTTTT.

V and J are TRBV30 and TRBJ1-2; the D is unclear. V was pared by 0 bases and J by 4 bases, with 9 bases between. Germline CDR1 GTSNPN, CDR2 SVGIG (reference sequence). CDR3 length: 13 residues. The CDR3 region has the DNA TGTGCCTGGAGTGTGTGGGTGGGCTATGGCTACACCTTC. Protein sequence: CAWSVWVGYGYTF.

The chain employs TRBV28 and TRBJ1-2; D remains unclear. CDR1 is MDHEN, CDR2 SYDVKM, per germline. The V end lost 7 bases, the J end lost 3 bases, and 6 bases lay between the germline ends. The CDR3 has 11 amino acids. CDR3 amino acids: CASTNYYGYTF. In DNA, the CDR3 is TGTGCCAGCACCAACTACTATGGCTACACCTTC.